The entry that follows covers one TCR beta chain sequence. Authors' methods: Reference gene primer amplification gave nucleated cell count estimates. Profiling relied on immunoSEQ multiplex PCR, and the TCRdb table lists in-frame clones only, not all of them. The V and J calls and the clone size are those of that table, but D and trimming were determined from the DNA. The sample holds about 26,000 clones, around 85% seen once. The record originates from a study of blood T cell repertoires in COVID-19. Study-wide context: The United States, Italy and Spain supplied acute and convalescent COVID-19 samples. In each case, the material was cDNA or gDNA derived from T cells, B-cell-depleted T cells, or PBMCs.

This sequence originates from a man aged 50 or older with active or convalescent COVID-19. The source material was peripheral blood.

CDR3 coding DNA: TGTGCCTGGAGTCAGAACTATGGCTACACCTTC. It is translated as CAWSQNYGYTF. The J gene is TRBJ1-2, the V gene TRBV30; D not resolved. CDR3 size: 11 residues. Germline V gives CDR1 GTSNPN, CDR2 SVGIG (reference sequence). V shed 2 bases and J shed 2 bases, with 3 bases lying between them.